Listed below are T cell receptor beta chains from one sample, sequenced in a study of blood T cell repertoires in COVID-19. The protocol was immunoSEQ multiplex PCR, while the TCRdb copy is restricted to in-frame clones and leaves out a portion. The table includes around 100,000 clones, roughly 81% detected once. The material sequenced was peripheral blood. Every receptor here comes from a man aged 35 to 55 with acute or convalescent COVID-19. Both conserved end residues are part of each CDR3. A D gene is named only where the DNA matches it firmly. The size field is filled for only some rows; it gives once, few, many or a size class.

v_gene,j_gene,abundance,d_gene,CDR3aa,CDR3nt
TRBV9,TRBJ2-5,NA,NA,CASSVHPTGEETQYF,TGTGCCAGCAGCGTACACCCTACGGGAGAAGAGACCCAGTACTTC
TRBV6-1,TRBJ1-5,NA,NA,CASSELWTGSKPQHF,TGTGCCAGCAGTGAATTATGGACTGGGTCGAAGCCCCAGCATTTT
TRBV28,TRBJ2-5,NA,TRBD2,CASGWAGVETQYF,TGTGCCAGCGGTTGGGCGGGAGTGGAGACCCAGTACTTC
TRBV21-1,TRBJ2-3,NA,NA,CASIPVRDRDVPDTQYF,TGTGCCAGCATTCCAGTCCGGGACAGGGACGTCCCAGATACGCAGTATTTT
TRBV12-3/TRBV12-4,TRBJ2-1,NA,TRBD2,CASSPGLAKQFF,TGTGCCAGCAGTCCAGGACTAGCGAAGCAGTTCTTC
TRBV6-5,TRBJ2-7,NA,NA,CASSSPGIRGEQYF,TGTGCCAGCAGTTCGCCGGGGATACGAGGCGAGCAGTACTTC
TRBV7-9,TRBJ1-1,NA,TRBD1,CASSPSRDRGRTEAFF,TGTGCCAGCAGCCCAAGCCGGGACAGGGGGCGTACTGAAGCTTTCTTT
TRBV3-1/TRBV3-2,TRBJ2-3,NA,NA,CASRTLGTDTQYF,TGTGCCAGCAGGACCCTCGGGACAGATACGCAGTATTTT
TRBV7-8,TRBJ2-1,NA,TRBD2,CASSPGRAYNEQFF,TGTGCCAGCAGCCCCGGGAGGGCCTACAATGAGCAGTTCTTC
TRBV12-3/TRBV12-4,TRBJ1-2,NA,NA,CASSLGGGYTF,TGTGCCAGCAGTCTTGGAGGTGGCTACACCTTC
TRBV23-1,TRBJ1-5,NA,NA,CASSQRENRNSNQPQHF,TGCGCCAGCAGTCAAAGAGAGAACAGGAATAGCAATCAGCCCCAGCATTTT
TRBV21-1,TRBJ1-4,once,NA,CASRRKGGDRTPNEKLFF,TGTGCCAGCAGACGAAAAGGCGGAGACAGAACCCCTAATGAAAAACTGTTTTTT
TRBV3-1/TRBV3-2,TRBJ2-7,NA,TRBD1,CASSLRWGQGSYEQYF,TGTGCCAGCAGCCTACGTTGGGGACAGGGCTCCTACGAGCAGTACTTC
TRBV2,TRBJ2-7,NA,TRBD1,CATRQGPSYEQYF,TGTGCCACCAGACAGGGTCCCTCCTACGAGCAGTACTTC
TRBV25-1,TRBJ2-7,NA,NA,CASRKLQGGEQYF,TGTGCCAGCAGGAAGCTACAGGGAGGGGAGCAGTACTTC
TRBV7-9,TRBJ1-4,once,NA,CASRSAGEKLFF,TGTGCCAGCAGATCGGCGGGTGAAAAACTGTTTTTT
TRBV6-5,TRBJ1-1,NA,NA,CASSYLDRRGQAFF,TGTGCCAGCAGTTACTTGGACCGCCGGGGTCAGGCTTTCTTT
TRBV7-2,TRBJ2-1,NA,NA,CASSLLGSEQFF,TGTGCCAGCAGCTTACTGGGCAGTGAGCAGTTCTTC
TRBV2,TRBJ1-6,NA,NA,CASSEMGRGRTYNSPLHF,TGTGCCAGCAGTGAAATGGGCAGGGGAAGGACCTATAATTCACCCCTCCACTTT
TRBV9,TRBJ2-3,NA,NA,CASNRDKGTDTQYF,TGTGCCAGCAACCGGGACAAAGGCACAGATACGCAGTATTTT
TRBV6-5,TRBJ2-1,NA,TRBD1,CASSYDRGSYNEQFF,TGTGCCAGCAGTTACGACAGGGGGAGCTACAATGAGCAGTTCTTC
TRBV10-3,TRBJ2-3,few,NA,CAIRRGGPGDTQYF,TGTGCCATCAGGAGGGGGGGGCCCGGTGATACGCAGTATTTT
TRBV7-3,TRBJ2-3,once,NA,CASSTATDTQYF,TGTGCCAGCAGCACAGCCACAGATACGCAGTATTTT
TRBV7-3,TRBJ1-6,NA,TRBD1,CASSLTSQGISSPLHF,TGTGCCAGCAGCTTAACCTCACAGGGGATCTCTTCACCCCTCCACTTT
TRBV20-1,TRBJ1-2,NA,NA,CSASSGDRYGYTF,TGCAGTGCTAGTTCAGGGGATCGCTATGGCTACACCTTC
TRBV11-2,TRBJ2-7,NA,NA,CASSLTPSPYEQYF,TGTGCCAGCAGCTTAACGCCGAGTCCCTACGAGCAGTACTTC
TRBV7-8,TRBJ2-2,NA,NA,CASSLGGPTNTGELFF,TGTGCCAGCAGCTTAGGGGGGCCCACCAACACCGGGGAGCTGTTTTTT
TRBV5-1,TRBJ2-1,NA,TRBD2,CASSLAPGLAGHNEQFF,TGCGCCAGCAGCTTGGCCCCGGGACTAGCGGGCCACAATGAGCAGTTCTTC
TRBV2,TRBJ1-1,NA,TRBD1,CASMGTGAGTEAFF,TGTGCCAGCATGGGAACAGGGGCCGGGACTGAAGCTTTCTTT
TRBV29-1,TRBJ1-1,NA,TRBD1,CSVAQGAGTEAFF,TGCAGCGTTGCTCAGGGGGCAGGCACTGAAGCTTTCTTT
TRBV5-5,TRBJ2-1,few,TRBD2,CASSSLAGKYNEQFF,TGTGCCAGCAGCTCACTAGCGGGAAAATACAATGAGCAGTTCTTC
TRBV10-2,TRBJ1-5,NA,TRBD1,CATGKQGGQPQHF,TGCGCCACAGGAAAACAGGGGGGGCAGCCCCAGCATTTT
TRBV6-6,TRBJ2-5,NA,TRBD2,CASSYSYLAGQETQYF,TGTGCCAGCAGTTACTCATATCTAGCGGGACAAGAGACCCAGTACTTC
TRBV7-3,TRBJ2-1,NA,NA,CASSLVPGRGGEQFF,TGTGCCAGCAGCTTAGTTCCCGGGAGAGGCGGTGAGCAGTTCTTC
TRBV27,TRBJ2-5,NA,TRBD1,CASSLQGAQETQYF,TGTGCCAGCAGTCTACAGGGGGCCCAAGAGACCCAGTACTTC
TRBV5-1,TRBJ2-5,NA,TRBD2,CASSLSLAGGQETQYF,TGCGCCAGCAGCTTGAGCCTAGCGGGGGGCCAAGAGACCCAGTACTTC
TRBV2,TRBJ1-2,NA,NA,CASSGGLGPGYTF,TGTGCCAGCAGCGGGGGACTGGGCCCGGGCTACACCTTC
TRBV18,TRBJ2-7,NA,NA,CASSLRAADEQYF,TGTGCCAGCTCACTGCGGGCGGCGGACGAGCAGTACTTC
TRBV7-2,TRBJ2-1,NA,NA,CASSLMAGQYNEQFF,TGTGCCAGCAGCTTGATGGCGGGGCAATACAATGAGCAGTTCTTC
TRBV6-5,TRBJ2-1,NA,NA,CASGRGPYNEQFF,TGTGCCAGCGGCAGGGGTCCCTACAATGAGCAGTTCTTC
TRBV14,TRBJ2-1,once,NA,CASSQGSRFSSSYNEQFF,TGTGCCAGCAGCCAAGGTTCGAGGTTTAGTAGCTCCTACAATGAGCAGTTCTTC
TRBV2,TRBJ2-7,NA,NA,CASSDAVKTSYEQYF,TGTGCCAGCAGTGACGCGGTAAAGACTTCCTACGAGCAGTACTTC
TRBV2,TRBJ2-2,NA,TRBD2,CASRVRGVTGELFF,TGTGCCAGCAGGGTACGGGGGGTGACCGGGGAGCTGTTTTTT
TRBV27,TRBJ1-4,NA,NA,CASSLYGELEKLFF,TGTGCCAGCAGTTTATACGGGGAACTTGAAAAACTGTTTTTT
TRBV6-2/TRBV6-3,TRBJ2-7,NA,NA,CASSLGLRPYEQYF,TGTGCCAGCAGTTTGGGCTTGCGCCCCTACGAGCAGTACTTC
TRBV5-5,TRBJ2-7,NA,NA,CASSLASVDEQYF,TGTGCCAGCAGCTTGGCCAGCGTAGACGAGCAGTACTTC
TRBV18,TRBJ1-2,NA,NA,CASSPRARNNYGYTF,TGTGCCAGCTCACCACGCGCACGAAATAACTATGGCTACACCTTC
TRBV5-1,TRBJ2-6,NA,TRBD1,CASSRQGYGANVLTF,TGCGCCAGCAGCAGACAGGGGTACGGGGCCAACGTCCTGACTTTC
TRBV9,TRBJ2-7,few,NA,CASSPQGFGGEQYF,TGTGCCAGCAGCCCACAGGGATTTGGGGGCGAGCAGTACTTC
TRBV19,TRBJ2-7,NA,TRBD1,CASSIEGTGYEQYF,TGTGCCAGTAGTATAGAGGGGACAGGGTACGAGCAGTACTTC
TRBV3-1/TRBV3-2,TRBJ2-5,NA,TRBD1,CASSQGSMVKGAKTQYF,TGTGCCAGCAGCCAAGGGAGCATGGTAAAGGGGGCTAAGACCCAGTACTTC
TRBV5-1,TRBJ2-3,NA,NA,CASSLEGNTQYF,TGCGCCAGCAGCTTGGAGGGGAATACGCAGTATTTT